These 16 T cell receptor beta chains were sequenced from one sample in a study of shared clonotypes between healthy human individuals (TCRdb year 2020). Libraries were constructed by the immunoSEQ multiplex PCR assay. Held by TCRdb, this immuneACCESS table contains in-frame sequences only and omits some clones. Under half of the omission traces to an unresolved V gene where checked; the cause of the rest is unknown. The sample records 2 million to 3 million clones, 93% of which are singletons. The ten top clones hold 0.36% of the sample. The material sequenced was naive CD4+ T cells from PBMCs. Taken with the paper, the label for cell subset or site translates to: CD45RA+ positively selected. Receptors originate from a man aged 18 to 30 in good health. Some clones in this sample may be carry-over from other donors' samples.

CDR3 bases: TGTGCCAGCAGTTCACGGACACCTATACACTCCTACGAGCAGTACTTC. Encoded protein: CASSSRTPIHSYEQYF. The rearrangement links TRBV27 to TRBJ2-7, with D tentatively TRBD1 (5 bases). Germline V gives CDR1 MNHEY, CDR2 SMNVEV (reference sequence). V lost 4 bases to trimming and J lost 0 bases, with 16 bases between them. The CDR3 spans 16 residues.

In its sample, this clone was seen once. This sequence joins TRBV6-1 and TRBJ2-7; weak D call: TRBD1 (6 bases). The length of the CDR3 is 14 residues. Trimming stripped 5 bases from V and 2 bases from J, with 13 bases between. Germline V gene sequence: CDR1 MNHNS, CDR2 SASEGT. CDR3 coding DNA: TGTGCCAGCAGTTCGGGACAAGATCCCTACGAGCAGTACTTC. As protein: CASSSGQDPYEQYF.

The J gene is TRBJ2-7, the V gene TRBV2; 14 bases map to TRBD2. CDR3 length: 16 amino acids. Trimming cost V 4 bases and J 4 bases; bases outside gene matches: 6. From germline, CDR1 is SNHLY and CDR2 FYNNEI. In DNA, the CDR3 is TGTGCCAGCAGTGGGAGACTAGCGGGAGGGACATACGAGCAGTACTTC. It is translated as CASSGRLAGGTYEQYF.

This clone was seen just once. The J gene is TRBJ2-5, the V gene TRBV5-4; 9 bases line up with TRBD2. V was clipped by 5 bases and J by 5 bases; unmatched bases: 10. CDR1 and CDR2 from the germline V gene are SGHNT and YYREEE (reference sequence). The CDR3 length is 15 residues. The CDR3 is CASRRTSGWDETQYF. CDR3 DNA: TGTGCCAGCAGACGCACTAGCGGGTGGGATGAGACCCAGTACTTC.

The chain carries TRBV29-1 and TRBJ2-1; 10 bases are a match to TRBD2. CDR3 size: 14 residues. Germline V gene data show CDR1 as SQVTM and CDR2 as ANQGSEA. J was trimmed by 4 bases and V by 4 bases; bases with no gene match: 4. CDR3 sequence reads: CSVVTSGTYNEQFF. For the CDR3, the DNA is TGCAGCGTTGTAACTAGCGGGACATACAATGAGCAGTTCTTC.

The chain couples TRBV27 to TRBJ1-2; perhaps TRBD1 as D (5 bases). Trimming left V 10 bases short and J 6 bases short, with 24 bases between. Germline lookup yields CDR1 MNHEY and CDR2 SMNVEV (reference sequence). This CDR3 is 15 amino acids long. The CDR3 DNA is TGTGCCACCCAGAGAAGACGGGGGACGGTGGATGGCTACACCTTC. Protein sequence: CATQRRRGTVDGYTF.

The chain has TRBV19 and TRBJ2-2, with no clear D. The CDR3 totals 15 residues. V was trimmed by 3 bases and J by 1 base, leaving 9 bases between them. Germline assignment: CDR1 LNHDA and CDR2 SQIVND (reference sequence). The CDR3 bases are TGTGCCAGTAGTATCCCCAGGATGAACACCGGGGAGCTGTTTTTT. Its protein is CASSIPRMNTGELFF.

This chain uses TRBV27 with TRBJ2-7; D is tentatively TRBD1 or TRBD2 (5 bases each). The CDR3 spans 15 residues. Germline loops: CDR1 MNHEY, CDR2 SMNVEV (reference sequence). Trimming stripped 2 bases from V and 2 bases from J, with 13 bases between. CDR3 nucleotide sequence: TGTGCCAGCAGTTTAGGGACGACTGGGACCTACGAGCAGTACTTC. This translates into CASSLGTTGTYEQYF.

The chain employs TRBV10-3 and TRBJ2-2; 7 bases are shared with TRBD2. The CDR3 length is 15 residues. V was clipped by 2 bases and J by 4 bases; unmatched bases: 4. Germline assignment: CDR1 ENHRY and CDR2 SYGVKD. Written as DNA, the CDR3 is TGTGCCATCAGTGAGGACCGGGAGGCCACCGGGGAGCTGTTTTTT. Encoded protein: CAISEDREATGELFF.

The chain couples TRBV5-6 to TRBJ2-5; D possibly corresponds to TRBD2 (6 bases). V shed 0 bases and J shed 3 bases, with 12 bases lying between them. The V gene's germline CDR1 is SGHDT and CDR2 YYEEEE. The CDR3 has 15 residues. CDR3 coding DNA: TGTGCCAGCAGCTTGGTGTTGTGGGGGGAAGAGACCCAGTACTTC. Protein: CASSLVLWGEETQYF.

This sequence joins TRBV2 and TRBJ2-1; no firm D call. The CDR3 covers 15 residues. Germline-derived CDR1 and CDR2 are SNHLY and FYNNEI. With 4 bases removed from V and 0 bases from J, the gap between germline ends came to 10 bases. This CDR3 is CASSVRLSSYNEQFF. The CDR3 region has the DNA TGTGCCAGCAGTGTCCGACTGAGCTCCTACAATGAGCAGTTCTTC. The full variable domain, its missing parts supplied by reference TRBV2 and TRBJ2-1, is EPEVTQTPSHQVTQMGQEVILRCVPISNHLYFYWYRQILGQKVEFLVSFYNNEISEKSEIFDDQFSVERPDGSNFTLKIRSTKLEDSAMYFCASSVRLSSYNEQFFGPGTRLTVL.

The rearrangement joins TRBV30 to TRBJ2-1; D may be TRBD2 (5 bases). Looked up from germline, CDR1 is GTSNPN and CDR2 is SVGIG (reference sequence). CDR3 length: 13 residues. The V and J ends lost 2 bases and 6 bases respectively, with 11 bases between them. The CDR3 DNA is TGTGCCTGGAGTTTTCGGGGAGCCAATGAGCAGTTCTTC. This encodes CAWSFRGANEQFF. The full variable domain, completed using reference TRBV30 and TRBJ2-1, is SQTIHQWPATLVQPVGSPLSLECTVEGTSNPNLYWYRQAAGRGLQLLFYSVGIGQISSEVPQNLSASRPQDRQFILSSKKLLLSDSGFYLCAWSFRGANEQFFGPGTRLTVL.

The genes are TRBV4-2 and TRBJ1-5; 8 bases line up with TRBD1. The germline gives CDR1 LGHNA, CDR2 YNFKEQ. This CDR3 comprises 18 residues. J was trimmed by 1 base and V by 3 bases; bases with no gene match: 11. CDR3 loop: CASSQEAWRTGSNQPQHF. Written as DNA, the CDR3 is TGTGCCAGCAGCCAGGAAGCTTGGAGGACAGGGAGCAATCAGCCCCAGCATTTT.

The rearrangement uses TRBV15 and TRBJ1-2; D is uncertain. The germline V gene has CDR1 LNHNV and CDR2 YYDKDF (reference sequence). The CDR3 totals 13 residues. The ends were cut back, 0 bases at V and 8 bases at J, with 10 bases in the middle. In DNA form, the CDR3 reads TGTGCCACCAGCAGAGAGAGACGGGAAGGCTACACCTTC. Its translation is CATSRERREGYTF.

J is TRBJ2-1 and V is TRBV19, with 9 bases identical to TRBD1. The CDR3 is made up of 16 amino acids. The V gene end was trimmed by 9 bases and the J gene end by 4 bases; junction bases not matched to a gene: 13. Germline V gives CDR1 LNHDA, CDR2 SQIVND (reference sequence). CDR3 in DNA: TGTGCCAGCACCTCTCAACAGGGGGCGGGGTACAATGAGCAGTTCTTC. Its protein is CASTSQQGAGYNEQFF.

The chain joins TRBV18 to TRBJ1-1; TRBD1 might be the D (6 bases). Germline V gene lookup returns CDR1 KGHSH and CDR2 LQKENI. This CDR3 contains 14 residues. Trimming pared 1 base from V and 5 bases from J, leaving 11 bases between. The CDR3 sequence: CASSPQGDRTEAFF. CDR3 coding DNA: TGTGCCAGCTCACCACAGGGGGACCGGACTGAAGCTTTCTTT.